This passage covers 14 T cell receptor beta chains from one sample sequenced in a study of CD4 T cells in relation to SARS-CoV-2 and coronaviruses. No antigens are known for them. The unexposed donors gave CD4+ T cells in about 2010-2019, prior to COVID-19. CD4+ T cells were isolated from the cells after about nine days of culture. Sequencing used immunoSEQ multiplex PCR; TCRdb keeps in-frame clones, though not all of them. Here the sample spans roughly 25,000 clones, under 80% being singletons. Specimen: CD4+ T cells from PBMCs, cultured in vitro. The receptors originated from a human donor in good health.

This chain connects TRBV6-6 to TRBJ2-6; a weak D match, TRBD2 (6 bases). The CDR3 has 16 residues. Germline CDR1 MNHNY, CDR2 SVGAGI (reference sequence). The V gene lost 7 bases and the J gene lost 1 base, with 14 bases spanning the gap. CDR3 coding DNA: TGTGCCAGCACCCCACGGGAGTGGTCTGGGGCCAACGTCCTGACTTTC. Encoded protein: CASTPREWSGANVLTF.

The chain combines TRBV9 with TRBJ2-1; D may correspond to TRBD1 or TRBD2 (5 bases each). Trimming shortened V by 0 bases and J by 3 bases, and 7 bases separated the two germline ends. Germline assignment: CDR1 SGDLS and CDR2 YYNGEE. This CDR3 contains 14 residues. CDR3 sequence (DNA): TGTGCCAGCAGCGTAGGGGACGTCTACAATGAGCAGTTCTTC. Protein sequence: CASSVGDVYNEQFF.

The CDR3 bases are TGTGCCAGCAGTTCTGCTGCCATGGGTGAAAAACTGTTTTTT. This translates into CASSSAAMGEKLFF. The chain is built from TRBV28 and TRBJ1-4; no definite D call. The CDR3 is 14 residues long. V lost 4 bases, J lost 7 bases, and 13 bases lay in between. Per the germline V gene, CDR1 is MDHEN and CDR2 is SYDVKM.

The CDR3: CASSQADRGNEKLFF. The CDR3 bases are TGTGCCAGCAGCCAAGCAGACAGGGGGAATGAAAAACTGTTTTTT. The chain carries TRBV3-1 (or the pseudogene TRBV3-2) and TRBJ1-4, with 9 bases fitting TRBD1. The germline V gene encodes CDR1 LGHDT and CDR2 YNNKEL (reference sequence). V was pared by 1 base and J by 5 bases, with 2 bases of the junction left unmatched. This CDR3 has 15 amino acids.

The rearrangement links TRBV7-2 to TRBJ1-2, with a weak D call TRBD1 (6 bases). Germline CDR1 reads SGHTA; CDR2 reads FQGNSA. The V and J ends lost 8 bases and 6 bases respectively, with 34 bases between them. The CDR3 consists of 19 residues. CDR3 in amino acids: CASLHTPNLYREGVDGYTF. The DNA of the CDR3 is TGTGCCAGCCTGCACACCCCGAACTTATACAGGGAGGGAGTAGATGGCTACACCTTC.

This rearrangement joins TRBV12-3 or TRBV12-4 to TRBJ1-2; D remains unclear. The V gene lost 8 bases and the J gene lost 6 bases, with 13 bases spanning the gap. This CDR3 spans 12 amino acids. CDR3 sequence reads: CASGDLGDGYTF. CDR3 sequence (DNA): TGTGCCAGCGGGGATCTAGGTGATGGCTACACCTTC.

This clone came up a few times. CDR3 nucleotides: TGTGCCAGTAGTTTTGGAGCCCGCTCCTACAATGAGCAGTTCTTC. Translated, it gives CASSFGARSYNEQFF. V usage is TRBV19 and J usage is TRBJ2-1; no reliable D call. The germline gives CDR1 LNHDA, CDR2 SQIVND (reference sequence). The CDR3 spans 15 residues. V was cut by 5 bases and J by 0 bases, with 11 bases left in between.

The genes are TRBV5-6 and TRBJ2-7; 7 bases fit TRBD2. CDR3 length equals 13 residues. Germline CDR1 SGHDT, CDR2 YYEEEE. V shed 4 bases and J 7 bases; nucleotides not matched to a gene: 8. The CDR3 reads CASSPAGRLEQYF. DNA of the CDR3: TGTGCCAGCAGCCCAGCGGGGAGGTTGGAGCAGTACTTC.

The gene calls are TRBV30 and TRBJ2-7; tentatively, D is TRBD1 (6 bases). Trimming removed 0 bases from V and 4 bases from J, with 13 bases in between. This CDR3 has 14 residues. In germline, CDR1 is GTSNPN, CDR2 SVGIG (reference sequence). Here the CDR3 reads CAWSVGGIGYEQYF. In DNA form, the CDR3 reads TGTGCCTGGAGTGTAGGGGGAATTGGGTACGAGCAGTACTTC.

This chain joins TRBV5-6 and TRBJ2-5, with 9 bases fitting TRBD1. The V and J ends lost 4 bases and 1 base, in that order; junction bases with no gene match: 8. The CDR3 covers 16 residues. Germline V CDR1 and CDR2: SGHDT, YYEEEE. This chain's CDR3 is CASSPGRDRAQETQYF. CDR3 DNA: TGTGCCAGCAGCCCAGGAAGGGACAGGGCCCAAGAGACCCAGTACTTC.

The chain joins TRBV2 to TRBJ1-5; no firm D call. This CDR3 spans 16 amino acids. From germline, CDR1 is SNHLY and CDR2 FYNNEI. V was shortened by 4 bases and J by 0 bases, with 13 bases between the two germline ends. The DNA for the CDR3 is TGTGCCAGCAGTGTCTACCAGGACTATAGCAATCAGCCCCAGCATTTT. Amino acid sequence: CASSVYQDYSNQPQHF. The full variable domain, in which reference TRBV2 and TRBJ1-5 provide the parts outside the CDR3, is EPEVTQTPSHQVTQMGQEVILRCVPISNHLYFYWYRQILGQKVEFLVSFYNNEISEKSEIFDDQFSVERPDGSNFTLKIRSTKLEDSAMYFCASSVYQDYSNQPQHFGDGTRLSIL.

This chain's CDR3 is CASSPDRVGTEAFF. The CDR3 nucleotides are TGTGCCAGCTCACCAGACAGGGTGGGCACTGAAGCTTTCTTT. The V gene is TRBV18, the J gene TRBJ1-1; 7 bases agree with TRBD1. The CDR3 contains 14 residues. Trimming cost V 2 bases and J 4 bases; bases outside gene matches: 4. Germline values: CDR1 KGHSH, CDR2 LQKENI.

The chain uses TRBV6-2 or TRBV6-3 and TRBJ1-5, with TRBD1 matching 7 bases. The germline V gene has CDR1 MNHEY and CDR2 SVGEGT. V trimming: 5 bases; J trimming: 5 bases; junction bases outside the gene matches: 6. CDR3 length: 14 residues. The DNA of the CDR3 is TGTGCCAGCAGTCTTCAGGGGGGGCATCAGCCCCAGCATTTT. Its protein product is CASSLQGGHQPQHF.

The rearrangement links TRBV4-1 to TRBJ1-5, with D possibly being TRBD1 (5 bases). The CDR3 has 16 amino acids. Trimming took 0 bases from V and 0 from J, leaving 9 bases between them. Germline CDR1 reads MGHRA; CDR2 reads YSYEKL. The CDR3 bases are TGCGCCAGCAGCCAAGAGGGGGGTTATAGCAATCAGCCCCAGCATTTT. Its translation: CASSQEGGYSNQPQHF.